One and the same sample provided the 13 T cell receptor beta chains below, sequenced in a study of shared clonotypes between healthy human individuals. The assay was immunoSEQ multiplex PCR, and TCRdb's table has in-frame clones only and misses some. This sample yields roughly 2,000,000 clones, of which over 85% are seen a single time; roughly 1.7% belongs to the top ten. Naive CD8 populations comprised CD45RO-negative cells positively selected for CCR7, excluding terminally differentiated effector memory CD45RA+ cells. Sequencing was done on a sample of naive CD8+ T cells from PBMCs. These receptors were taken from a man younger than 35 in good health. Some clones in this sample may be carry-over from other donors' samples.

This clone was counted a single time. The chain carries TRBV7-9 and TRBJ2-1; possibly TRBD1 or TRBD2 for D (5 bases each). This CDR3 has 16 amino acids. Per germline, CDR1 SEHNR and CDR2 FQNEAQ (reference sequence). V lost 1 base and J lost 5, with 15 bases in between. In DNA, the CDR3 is TGTGCCAGCAGCTTAGGGGGGTTCCCGGTGGACAATGAGCAGTTCTTC. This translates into CASSLGGFPVDNEQFF.

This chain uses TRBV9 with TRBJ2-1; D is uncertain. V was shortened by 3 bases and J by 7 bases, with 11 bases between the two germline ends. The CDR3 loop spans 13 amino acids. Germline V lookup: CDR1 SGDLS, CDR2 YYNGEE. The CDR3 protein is CASSARAANEQFF. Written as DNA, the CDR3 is TGTGCCAGCAGCGCCCGGGCCGCGAATGAGCAGTTCTTC.

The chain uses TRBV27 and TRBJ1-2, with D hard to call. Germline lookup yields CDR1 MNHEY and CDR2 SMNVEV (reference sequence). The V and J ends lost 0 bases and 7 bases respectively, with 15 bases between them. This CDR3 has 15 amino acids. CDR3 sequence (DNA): TGTGCCAGCAGTTTATCAAACGGTGCAGACCTTGGCTACACCTTC. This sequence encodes CASSLSNGADLGYTF.

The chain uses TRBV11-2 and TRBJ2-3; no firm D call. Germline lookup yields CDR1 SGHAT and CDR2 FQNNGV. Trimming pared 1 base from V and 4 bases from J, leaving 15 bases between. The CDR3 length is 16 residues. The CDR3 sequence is CASSLGSNTFSDTQYF. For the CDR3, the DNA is TGTGCCAGCAGCTTAGGGTCTAATACTTTTTCAGATACGCAGTATTTT.

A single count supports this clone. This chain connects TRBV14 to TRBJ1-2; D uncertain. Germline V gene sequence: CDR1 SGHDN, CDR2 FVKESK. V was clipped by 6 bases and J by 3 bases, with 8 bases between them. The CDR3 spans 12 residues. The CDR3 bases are TGTGCCAGCAGTGTGGACGACTATGGCTACACCTTC. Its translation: CASSVDDYGYTF.

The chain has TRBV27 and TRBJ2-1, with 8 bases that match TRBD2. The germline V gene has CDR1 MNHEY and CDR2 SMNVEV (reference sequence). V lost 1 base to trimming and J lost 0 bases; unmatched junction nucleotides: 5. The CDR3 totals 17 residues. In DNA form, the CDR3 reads TGTGCCAGCAGTTTATGGGCGGGAGGATACTCCTACAATGAGCAGTTCTTC. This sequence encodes CASSLWAGGYSYNEQFF.

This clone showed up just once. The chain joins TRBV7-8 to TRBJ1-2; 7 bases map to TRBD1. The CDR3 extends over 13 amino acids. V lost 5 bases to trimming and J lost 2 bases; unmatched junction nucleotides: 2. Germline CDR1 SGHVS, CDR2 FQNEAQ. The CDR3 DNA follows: TGTGCCAGCAGCGAGACAGGGAACTATGGCTACACCTTC. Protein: CASSETGNYGYTF.

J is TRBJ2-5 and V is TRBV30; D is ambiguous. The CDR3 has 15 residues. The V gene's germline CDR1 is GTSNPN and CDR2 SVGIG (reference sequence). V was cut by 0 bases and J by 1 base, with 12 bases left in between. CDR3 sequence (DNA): TGTGCCTGGAGTGTACAGCTAATTACCCAAGAGACCCAGTACTTC. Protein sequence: CAWSVQLITQETQYF.

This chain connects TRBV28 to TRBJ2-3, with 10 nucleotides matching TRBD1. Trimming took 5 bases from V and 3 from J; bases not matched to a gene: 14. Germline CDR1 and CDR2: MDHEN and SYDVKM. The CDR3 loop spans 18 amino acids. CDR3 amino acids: CASSPLRSGTGETDTQYF. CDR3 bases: TGTGCCAGCAGTCCCCTTCGATCCGGGACAGGGGAAACAGATACGCAGTATTTT.

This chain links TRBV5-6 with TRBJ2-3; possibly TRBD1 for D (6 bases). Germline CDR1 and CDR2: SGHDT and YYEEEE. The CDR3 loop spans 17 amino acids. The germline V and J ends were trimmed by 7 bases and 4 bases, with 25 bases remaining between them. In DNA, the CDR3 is TGTGCCAGCGAAGGGGGATACGAAAGGGATTTCGCAGATACGCAGTATTTT. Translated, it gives CASEGGYERDFADTQYF.

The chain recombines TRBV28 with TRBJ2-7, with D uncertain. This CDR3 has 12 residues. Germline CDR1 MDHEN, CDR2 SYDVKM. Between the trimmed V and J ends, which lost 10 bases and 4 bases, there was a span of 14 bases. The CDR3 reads CATQTTAYEQYF. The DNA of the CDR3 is TGTGCCACACAAACCACAGCGTACGAGCAGTACTTC.

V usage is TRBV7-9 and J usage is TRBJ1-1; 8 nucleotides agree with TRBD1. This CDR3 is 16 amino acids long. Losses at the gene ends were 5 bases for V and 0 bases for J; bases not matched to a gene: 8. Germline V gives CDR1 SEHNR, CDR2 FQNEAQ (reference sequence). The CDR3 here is CASSPEGQGLNTEAFF. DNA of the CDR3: TGTGCCAGCAGCCCGGAAGGACAGGGTTTGAACACTGAAGCTTTCTTT.

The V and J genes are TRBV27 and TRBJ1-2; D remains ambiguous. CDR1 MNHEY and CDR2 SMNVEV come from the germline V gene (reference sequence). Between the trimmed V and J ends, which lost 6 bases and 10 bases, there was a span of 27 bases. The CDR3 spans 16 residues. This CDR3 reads CASRSRRAGGSRDYTF. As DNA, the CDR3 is TGTGCCAGCAGAAGCCGAAGGGCTGGTGGCTCGAGGGACTACACCTTC.